What follows is one TCR beta chain and its context. Its antigen has not been determined. One base away there is no much larger clone; base qualities are not given. The library came from 5' RACE. Instrument on record: Illumina HiSeq 2000. A universal primer binding site was introduced by template switching, and a unique molecular identifier was present in the final cDNA, enabling accurate counting of TCR cDNA molecules. Specific primers in the conserved constant-segment region were used to synthesize first-strand cDNA for TCR alpha and beta chains. To control for contamination, every cDNA library was double barcoded, receiving both a SMART-Mk sample barcode and Illumina barcodes. TruSeq adapter sequences, together with Illumina sample barcodes, were added in two successive PCR steps. The Illumina HiSeq platform was used with custom primers to sequence TCR alpha and beta cDNA libraries. Under the source paper's analysis protocol: Raw reads were processed with MiGEC to extract unique molecular identifiers, and MiXCR was used to determine CDR3 positions. Recombination models were inferred per individual with the repgenHMM and IGoR tools using an EM algorithm. The analysis of shared clonotypes was done with the tcR package in R, with sharing normalized by the product of cloneset sizes. Out-of-frame nonproductive sequences were analyzed to study raw recombination free of thymic and clonal selection effects. TCRdb trimmed the raw reads at Q25, called clones with MiXCR and kept productive beta chains. Each entry merges the rows of one CDR3 protein and shows their most common DNA and genes. These V and J calls rely on TCRdb rather than the paper's analysis. The sample records 1.5 million to 2 million distinct CDR3 sequences, about 32% of which are singletons. The ten largest make up around 0.25% of the sample.

The sample comes from a study of identical twins (dated by TCRdb to between 2015 and 2016). Context from the whole study: To test whether fetal clonotypes persist, this study deep-sequenced TCR alpha and beta repertoires from monozygotic twins, from unrelated adults of various ages, and from cord blood. To rule out contamination, the twin experiments were replicated at different times with different library preparation protocols. General study outcomes and caveats: Recombination models systematically underestimated out-of-frame TCR alpha sharing in monozygotic twins but agreed with sharing between unrelated individuals. Abundant cord blood beta clonotypes had fewer insertions, young adult naive repertoires showed a similar but weaker trend, and memory repertoires showed no such trend. A weaker excess of twin sharing was found in beta out-of-frame sequences because the signal-to-noise ratio was lowered by fewer shared sequences. Out-of-frame TCR alpha sequences shared between twins showed an excess of low generation-probability sequences compared with coincidental sharing between unrelated individuals. Conclusions relied on cross-sectional statistical analysis, since the same donors could not be followed over many years. Invariant T cells such as MAIT and iNKT could partly confound zero-insertion analyses, though diverse VJ usage argued against this for most clonotypes.

From cysteine to phenylalanine, the CDR3 is 15 amino acids long. Only the CDR3 DNA is retained, 45 bases long and in frame from the first base. Between the V and J ends, shortened by 6 bases and 0 bases respectively, the junction contains 9 bases. Only healthy Caucasian donors were included. Material for sequencing was cord blood. The TCR comes from a newborn girl in good health. The sequence links TRBV12-3 or TRBV12-4 to TRBJ2-6; no D segment can be confidently identified. The CDR3 in this case is CASSRRSSGANVLTF. The DNA sequence is TGTGCCAGCAGCCGTCGTAGCTCTGGGGCCAACGTCCTGACTTTC.